This T cell receptor (beta chain) was recorded in a study of identical twins. This clonotype showed up just a few times. CDR1 DFQATT and CDR2 SNEGSKA come from the germline V gene (reference sequence). Trimming stripped 4 bases from V and 8 bases from J, with 12 bases between. This CDR3 is 13 amino acids long. One entry per CDR3 protein results from TCRdb running MiXCR on the 5' RACE reads. This sample carries 500,000 to 550,000 distinct CDR3 sequences, 20% to 25% of them seen once, and the ten largest clones take 0.8% to 1%. Another study also made use of these data, one on T cells expressing NK-cell markers.

The gene calls are TRBV20-1 and TRBJ1-6, with D possibly being TRBD1 (6 bases). What was sequenced was CD4+ T cells sorted from blood. This receptor was identified in a woman in her late teens or twenties in good health. The CDR3 coding sequence is TGCAGTGCTAAGGTCAGGGGTGATTCACCCCTCCACTTT. Its translation is CSAKVRGDSPLHF.